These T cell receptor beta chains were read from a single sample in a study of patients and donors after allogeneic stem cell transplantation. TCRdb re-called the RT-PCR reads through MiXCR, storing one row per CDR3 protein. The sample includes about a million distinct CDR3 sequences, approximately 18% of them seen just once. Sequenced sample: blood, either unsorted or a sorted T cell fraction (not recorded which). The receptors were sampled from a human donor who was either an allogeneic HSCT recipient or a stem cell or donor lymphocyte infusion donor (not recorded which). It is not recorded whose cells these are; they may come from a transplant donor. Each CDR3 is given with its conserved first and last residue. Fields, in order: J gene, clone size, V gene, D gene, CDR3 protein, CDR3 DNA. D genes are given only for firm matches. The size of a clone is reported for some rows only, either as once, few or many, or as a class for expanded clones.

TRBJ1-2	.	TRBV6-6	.	CASNPGRRGYTF	TGTGCCAGCAACCCAGGGCGTCGGGGCTACACCTTC
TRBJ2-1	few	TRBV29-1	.	CSVESRGKPYNEQFF	TGCAGCGTTGAGTCGCGGGGCAAACCCTACAATGAGCAGTTCTTC
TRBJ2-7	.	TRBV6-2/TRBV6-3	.	CASSYMLVAPYYEQYF	TGTGCCAGCAGTTACATGCTCGTCGCCCCCTACTACGAGCAGTACTTC
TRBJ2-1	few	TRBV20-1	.	CSAPGEGRRSYNEQFF	TGCAGTGCCCCTGGTGAGGGGAGACGGTCCTACAATGAGCAGTTCTTC
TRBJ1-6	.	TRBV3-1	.	CASSQDPLRTYNSPLHF	TGTGCCAGCAGCCAAGATCCCCTGAGGACCTATAATTCACCCCTCCACTTT
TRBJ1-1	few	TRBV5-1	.	CASSLRAAPMNTEAFF	TGCGCCAGCAGCTTACGGGCAGCCCCCATGAACACTGAAGCTTTCTTT
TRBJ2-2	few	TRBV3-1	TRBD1	CAGTGTGRIGELFF	TGTGCCGGTACCGGGACAGGGCGAATCGGGGAGCTGTTTTTT
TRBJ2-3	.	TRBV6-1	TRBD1	CASRATGGFTDTQYF	TGTGCCAGCAGAGCGACAGGGGGATTTACAGATACGCAGTATTTT
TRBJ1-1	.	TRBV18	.	CASRFRVGLNTEAFF	TGTGCCAGCCGATTCCGAGTTGGTCTGAACACTGAAGCTTTCTTT
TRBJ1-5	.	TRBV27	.	CASRETGPRFRAQHF	TGTGCCAGCAGGGAGACAGGACCCAGGTTTAGAGCCCAGCATTTT
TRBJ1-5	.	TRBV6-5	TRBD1	CASSPSTGLSNQPQHF	TGTGCCAGCAGTCCCTCGACAGGGTTAAGCAATCAGCCCCAGCATTTT
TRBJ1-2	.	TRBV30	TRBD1	CAWSFRTGFGNYGYTF	TGTGCCTGGAGCTTCCGGACAGGGTTTGGCAACTATGGCTACACCTTC
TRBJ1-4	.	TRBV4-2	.	CATRERDSSNEKLFF	TGTGCCACCCGAGAACGAGACAGCTCTAATGAAAAACTGTTTTTT
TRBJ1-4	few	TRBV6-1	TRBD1	CASKPDRGREDEKLFF	TGTGCCAGCAAGCCTGACAGGGGGCGAGAGGATGAAAAACTGTTTTTT
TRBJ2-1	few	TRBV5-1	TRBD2	CASSYRVLAVYNEQFF	TGCGCCAGCAGCTACAGGGTACTAGCGGTCTACAATGAGCAGTTCTTC
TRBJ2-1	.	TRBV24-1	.	CATSERDVYNEQFF	TGTGCCACCAGTGAACGGGACGTATACAATGAGCAGTTCTTC
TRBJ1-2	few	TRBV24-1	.	CATSFTPYDGYTF	TGTGCCACCAGTTTTACCCCGTATGATGGCTACACCTTC
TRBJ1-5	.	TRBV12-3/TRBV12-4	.	CASSFREGGRNQPQHF	TGTGCCAGCAGTTTTAGGGAGGGGGGGAGGAATCAGCCCCAGCATTTT
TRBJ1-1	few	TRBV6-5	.	CASSYGTEYTEAFF	TGTGCCAGCAGTTACGGGACCGAATACACTGAAGCTTTCTTT
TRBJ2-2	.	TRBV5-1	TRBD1	CASGTPGQTNTGELIF	TGCGCCAGCGGAACCCCGGGACAGACAAACACCGGGGAGCTGATTTTT
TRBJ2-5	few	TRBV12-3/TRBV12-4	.	CASREPGPKETQYF	TGTGCCAGCCGAGAACCGGGACCCAAAGAGACCCAGTACTTC
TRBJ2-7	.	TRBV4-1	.	CASSQERDFYEQYF	TGCGCCAGCAGCCAAGAACGCGATTTCTACGAGCAGTACTTC
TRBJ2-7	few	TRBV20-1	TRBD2	CSARFPGLQPNYEQYF	TGCAGTGCTAGGTTTCCGGGACTACAACCTAACTACGAGCAGTACTTC
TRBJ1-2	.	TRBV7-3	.	CASSLNGARESGYTF	TGTGCCAGCAGCCTGAACGGGGCTAGGGAGAGTGGCTACACCTTC
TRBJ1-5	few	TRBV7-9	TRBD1	CASSLWTGRDSNQPQHF	TGTGCCAGCAGCTTATGGACAGGGAGGGACAGCAATCAGCCCCAGCATTTT
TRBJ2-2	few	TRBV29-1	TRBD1	CSVVGQGDTGELFF	TGCAGCGTGGTAGGACAGGGCGACACCGGGGAGCTGTTTTTT
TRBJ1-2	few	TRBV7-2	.	CASSTRQNYGYTF	TGTGCCAGCAGCACCCGACAGAACTATGGCTACACCTTC
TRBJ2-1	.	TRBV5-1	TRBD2	CASSLGTSGRAGVNEQFF	TGCGCCAGCAGCTTGGGGACTAGCGGGAGGGCCGGGGTCAATGAGCAGTTCTTC
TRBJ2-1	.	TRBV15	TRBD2	CATSRAQTGLAIGEQFF	TGTGCCACCAGCAGGGCACAAACCGGACTAGCGATCGGTGAGCAGTTCTTC
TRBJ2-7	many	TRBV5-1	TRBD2	CASSWTSGAYEQYF	TGCGCCAGCAGCTGGACTAGCGGGGCCTACGAGCAGTACTTC
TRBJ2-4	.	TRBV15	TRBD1	CATSSGTGMMGGSVAKNIQYF	TGTGCCACCAGCAGCGGGACAGGGATGATGGGGGGATCCGTAGCCAAAAACATTCAGTACTTC